The 7 T cell receptor beta chains presented below share a single source sample, sequenced in a study of blood T cells in healthy people across ages. Primers used in a second PCR of about 6 to 12 cycles were a sample-barcoded 5' primer and a J-beta primer mix. TCRdb re-derived calls from the 5' RACE reads in MiXCR, one entry per CDR3 protein. The repertoire includes some 760,000 distinct CDR3 sequences, 20% to 25% of them detected once, and 9.4% sits in the top ten. These data were also filed under a second study, of T cells of mothers and their children.

The sample consisted of blood. Receptor source: a boy aged 5-17 years in good health.

The sample holds a few counts of this clonotype. V gene TRBV12-3 or TRBV12-4 combines with J gene TRBJ2-7; D may match TRBD1 or TRBD2 (5 bases each). The CDR3 spans 16 residues. The ends were cut back, 2 bases at V and 4 bases at J, with 18 bases in the middle. The CDR3 coding sequence is TGTGCCAGCAGTTTAACCTCGGGGCGGGTCTGGTACGAGCAGTACTTC. This gives the protein CASSLTSGRVWYEQYF.

The rearrangement joins TRBV20-1 to TRBJ2-3; 8 bases map to TRBD2. V dropped 1 base and J dropped 2; count of bases not matched to a gene: 5. Germline CDR1 is DFQATT and CDR2 is SNEGSKA (reference sequence). This CDR3 has 15 residues. In nucleotides, the CDR3 is TGCAGTGCTAGAGTCGGGGGGGCCTACACAGATACGCAGTATTTT. It yields the protein CSARVGGAYTDTQYF.

The chain recombines TRBV7-9 with TRBJ2-5; D possibly corresponds to TRBD2 (5 bases). TRBJ2-1 explains the end of the DNA better; the J call may be wrong. From germline, CDR1 is SEHNR and CDR2 FQNEAQ (reference sequence). The CDR3 length is 15 residues. CDR3 in amino acids: CASRQAPGSYNEQFF. The DNA for the CDR3 is TGTGCCAGCAGACAAGCACCGGGATCTTACAATGAGCAGTTCTTC.

This clonotype was detected a few times. The chain carries TRBV29-1 and TRBJ2-1, with TRBD2 identical over 8 bases. The V segment lost 6 bases and the J segment 4 bases; nucleotides outside the gene matches: 5. Germline V gives CDR1 SQVTM, CDR2 ANQGSEA. The CDR3 spans 13 residues. CDR3 nucleotides: TGCAGCGTAAGCGGGAGAGCTTACAATGAGCAGTTCTTC. It specifies CSVSGRAYNEQFF.

The gene calls are TRBV2 and TRBJ2-1, with 12 bases aligning to TRBD2. Germline trimming cut 6 bases from V and 4 bases from J; bases unmatched to any gene: 7. Germline V gene sequence: CDR1 SNHLY, CDR2 FYNNEI. This CDR3 region has 16 residues. The CDR3 bases are TGTGCCAGCAGCCCTCTAGCGGGAGGGGCATACAATGAGCAGTTCTTC. Its protein is CASSPLAGGAYNEQFF.

This clonotype came up a few times. The V gene is TRBV28, the J gene TRBJ2-7; 8 bases are shared with TRBD1. This CDR3 contains 16 residues. With V trimmed by 5 bases and J by 3 bases, 12 bases remained unmatched. Per the germline V gene, CDR1 is MDHEN and CDR2 is SYDVKM. CDR3 coding DNA: TGTGCCAGCAGTCCGGGGACGAGGACAGGGAGCTACGAGCAGTACTTC. This translates into CASSPGTRTGSYEQYF.

V usage is TRBV13 and J usage is TRBJ1-1, with a tentative D call TRBD1 (5 bases). The CDR3 length is 14 residues. Germline V lookup: CDR1 PRHDT, CDR2 FYEKMQ (reference sequence). V was clipped by 5 bases and J by 1 base, with 11 bases between them. The DNA of the CDR3 is TGTGCCAGCAGCCTCAGGGCCAGGAACACTGAAGCTTTCTTT. This translates into CASSLRARNTEAFF.